The 19 T cell receptor beta chains given below trace back to one sample, sequenced in a study of T cells in Graves' hyperthyroidism and ophthalmopathy. Regions amplified from RNA transcripts were the TCR beta CDR3 regions. The HTBI primer set served for first-round RT-PCR of the TCR CDR3. Each CDR3 protein is one row after TCRdb ran MiXCR on the multiplex PCR reads. The table shows about 530,000 distinct CDR3 sequences, with 15% to 20% occurring only once. The material sequenced was blood. The receptors shown here come from a woman between 18 and 30 years old with Graves' ophthalmopathy.

This chain links TRBV27 with TRBJ2-3; 10 bases match TRBD2. CDR3 length: 18 residues. The germline CDR1 and CDR2 sequences are MNHEY and SMNVEV (reference sequence). J gave up 0 bases and V 2 bases, and 8 bases lay outside the gene matches. CDR3 coding DNA: TGTGCCAGCAGTTTAATTAGCGGGGGGCCCCCTAGCACAGATACGCAGTATTTT. Its translation is CASSLISGGPPSTDTQYF.

This clonotype occurred a few times. DNA of the CDR3: TGTGCCAGCAGCGGGAATGGTTTGGAGACCCAGTACTTC. As protein: CASSGNGLETQYF. V gene TRBV6-1 combines with J gene TRBJ2-5; tentative D call: TRBD2 (5 bases). Germline V gives CDR1 MNHNS, CDR2 SASEGT. Trimming removed 6 bases at V and 5 bases at J, with 13 bases between. The CDR3 length is 13 residues.

The chain carries TRBV4-3 and TRBJ1-3; possible D gene TRBD1, 5 bases. Per the germline V gene, CDR1 is LGHNA and CDR2 is YSLEER. Trimming cost V 0 bases and J 0 bases, with 9 bases left between them. This CDR3 is built from 16 residues. Here the CDR3 DNA reads TGCGCCAGCAGCCAAGATGCGGGGACCTCTGGAAACACCATATATTTT. This encodes CASSQDAGTSGNTIYF.

A remark on this clonotype: A much larger clonotype is one base distant, so this may be a read error. The chain is built from TRBV18 and TRBJ2-2, with TRBD2 matching over 7 bases. There are 15 residues in the CDR3. Germline CDR1 and CDR2: KGHSH and LQKENI. The V and J ends lost 3 bases and 5 bases, in that order; junction bases with no gene match: 6. The DNA for the CDR3 is TGTGCCAGCTCACCGTTGGGGGGGACGACCGGGGAGCTGTTTTTT. Its translation is CASSPLGGTTGELFF.

The sample holds many counts of this clonotype. The chain combines TRBV7-2 with TRBJ2-5; no firm D call. Trimming pared 5 bases from V and 5 bases from J, leaving 9 bases between. This CDR3 has 12 amino acids. Germline V gene lookup returns CDR1 SGHTA and CDR2 FQGNSA. The CDR3 here is CASSPIGETQYF. DNA of the CDR3: TGTGCCAGCAGCCCCATAGGCGAGACCCAGTACTTC. Combining the CDR3 with reference TRBV7-2 and TRBJ2-5 gives the whole variable domain GAGVSQSPSNKVTEKGKDVELRCDPISGHTALYWYRQSLGQGLEFLIYFQGNSAPDKSGLPSDRFSAERTGGSVSTLTIQRTQQEDSAVYLCASSPIGETQYFGPGTRLLVL.

This clonotype was observed a few times. The chain couples TRBV28 to TRBJ1-2; 8 bases map to TRBD1. V shed 8 bases, J shed 8 bases, and the junction held 4 bases outside the gene matches. CDR3 length: 11 amino acids. Germline assignment: CDR1 MDHEN and CDR2 SYDVKM. The DNA for the CDR3 is TGTGCCAGCCAGGGGGCAGAAGGCTACACCTTC. As protein: CASQGAEGYTF.

In this sample, this clonotype turned up many times. CDR3 DNA: TGTGCCAGCAGCCCGCCTACTAGCTTCAATGAGCAGTTCTTC. As protein: CASSPPTSFNEQFF. The V call is TRBV7-6, the J call TRBJ2-1; tentatively, D is TRBD2 (6 bases). Germline V gene data show CDR1 as SGHVS and CDR2 as FNYEAQ. CDR3 size: 14 residues. Trimming removed 5 bases at V and 6 bases at J, with 14 bases between.

Only a few counts were recorded for this clonotype. Here the CDR3 reads CSVSSGENYEQYF. DNA of the CDR3: TGCAGCGTTTCTAGCGGGGAAAACTACGAGCAGTACTTC. The chain carries TRBV29-1 and TRBJ2-7; 9 positions agree with TRBD2. This CDR3 is built from 13 residues. J lost 3 bases, V lost 5 bases, and 5 bases had no gene match. Looked up from germline, CDR1 is SQVTM and CDR2 is ANQGSEA.

At least ten counts were recorded for this clonotype. The V call is TRBV27, the J call TRBJ1-1, with TRBD1 identical over 10 bases. The germline CDR1 and CDR2 sequences are MNHEY and SMNVEV (reference sequence). The length of the CDR3 is 16 residues. Trimming took 5 bases from V and 5 from J; bases not matched to a gene: 11. This CDR3 reads CASSPLPGTGETEAFF. As DNA, the CDR3 is TGTGCCAGCAGTCCTTTACCTGGGACAGGGGAAACTGAAGCTTTCTTT.

At least ten counts were recorded for this clonotype. The chain joins TRBV2 to TRBJ1-2, with D unclear. CDR3 length equals 14 residues. Trimming shortened V by 7 bases and J by 0 bases, and 12 bases separated the two germline ends. The germline V gene encodes CDR1 SNHLY and CDR2 FYNNEI. CDR3 amino acids: CASNEERSNYGYTF. CDR3 in DNA: TGTGCCAGCAACGAAGAGCGTTCTAACTATGGCTACACCTTC.

The rearrangement uses TRBV28 and TRBJ2-1; TRBD1 agrees at 8 bases. CDR1 and CDR2 from the germline V gene are MDHEN and SYDVKM. This CDR3 is 16 amino acids long. The ends lost 10 bases at V and 8 bases at J; junction bases unmatched: 19. CDR3 nucleotides: TGTGCCACCTTAACCGGGACAGGCCCTTCTGGGGATGAGCAGTTCTTC. It codes for CATLTGTGPSGDEQFF.

In its sample, this clonotype was seen a few times. This chain uses TRBV4-1 with TRBJ2-2; possibly TRBD2 for D (6 bases). Deletions cut 1 base from V and 6 bases from J, with 9 bases between. Germline V gene data show CDR1 as MGHRA and CDR2 as YSYEKL. The CDR3 sequence is 14 residues long. The CDR3 spells CASSQGGVAGELFF. The CDR3 DNA reads TGCGCCAGCAGCCAAGGGGGGGTAGCCGGGGAGCTGTTTTTT.

This clonotype was recorded many times. This chain connects TRBV28 to TRBJ2-7; TRBD2 matches 10 bases. V was pared by 6 bases and J by 4 bases, with 9 bases of the junction left unmatched. The CDR3 covers 15 residues. CDR1 and CDR2 (germline): MDHEN, SYDVKM. The CDR3 bases are TGTGCCAGCAGCTACCCCGCTAGCGGGGGATACGAGCAGTACTTC. Protein product: CASSYPASGGYEQYF.

This clonotype has a count of ten or more. The chain carries TRBV6-1 and TRBJ1-2; 10 bases align to TRBD1. V was clipped by 6 bases and J by 4 bases; unmatched bases: 8. Germline V lookup: CDR1 MNHNS, CDR2 SASEGT. CDR3 length: 15 residues. In DNA, the CDR3 is TGTGCCAGCAGACCCGACAGGGGGCTCGGCTATGGCTACACCTTC. It encodes CASRPDRGLGYGYTF.

This clonotype was picked up many times. This sequence joins TRBV20-1 and TRBJ1-5, with D possibly matching TRBD1 (6 bases). The germline gives CDR1 DFQATT, CDR2 SNEGSKA (reference sequence). V lost 5 bases and J lost 5, with 13 bases in between. The CDR3 spans 13 residues. CDR3 sequence (DNA): TGCAGTGCTCCGGACAGAGCTTATCAGCCCCAGCATTTT. Translated, it gives CSAPDRAYQPQHF.

This clonotype occurred a few times. The chain is built from TRBV4-2 and TRBJ2-7, with 10 bases lining up with TRBD1. CDR1 and CDR2 (germline): LGHNA, YNFKEQ. CDR3 size: 14 residues. V shed 1 base and J 4 bases; nucleotides not matched to a gene: 1. This CDR3 is CASSQGDRGYEQYF. In nucleotides, the CDR3 is TGTGCCAGCAGCCAAGGGGACAGGGGTTACGAGCAGTACTTC.

V usage is TRBV19 and J usage is TRBJ1-5, with 7 bases aligning to TRBD1. The V and J ends lost 3 bases and 2 bases, in that order; junction bases with no gene match: 16. The CDR3 sequence is 19 residues long. Per germline, CDR1 LNHDA and CDR2 SQIVND (reference sequence). CDR3 residues: CASSMGSPLGDRGNQPQHF. CDR3 DNA sequence: TGTGCCAGTAGTATGGGTTCCCCCTTAGGTGACAGGGGCAATCAGCCCCAGCATTTT.

In regard to this clonotype: Sequence at one end of the junction differs from germline and may be a read error. This chain joins TRBV10-3 and TRBJ1-1; no firm D call. The CDR3 contains 14 residues. The germline CDR1 and CDR2 sequences are ENHRY and SYGVKD. The CDR3 region is CAISESWPNTEASF. The CDR3 DNA sequence: TGTGCCATCAGTGAGTCGTGGCCGAACACTGAAGCTTCCTTT.

The CDR3 protein is CSAHGYSNQPQHF. The CDR3 DNA is TGCAGTGCTCACGGGTATAGCAATCAGCCCCAGCATTTT. The chain joins TRBV20-1 to TRBJ1-5; D gene unclear. Germline loops: CDR1 DFQATT, CDR2 SNEGSKA (reference sequence). This CDR3 region has 13 residues. The V gene lost 5 bases and the J gene lost 0 bases, with 8 bases spanning the gap.